The present entry profiles one T cell receptor beta chain with its context. Clones were read by immunoSEQ multiplex PCR, and TCRdb kept only the in-frame ones, dropping some. Among under 300,000 clones, about 90% were seen once, and the ten largest hold 3.7%. Trimming left V 8 bases short and J 4 bases short, with 20 bases between. There are 15 residues in the CDR3. Germline V CDR1 and CDR2: MNHEY, SMNVEV (reference sequence). The data were taken from a study of blood T cell repertoires in COVID-19. The receptor was isolated from a woman between 40 and 55 years old with acute or convalescent COVID-19. Specimen: peripheral blood. V gene TRBV27 combines with J gene TRBJ1-1, with D perhaps matching TRBD1 (6 bases). CDR3 bases: TGTGCCAGCCTCCGGGGGGGGGCAGAGGGCACTGAAGCTTTCTTT. The encoded protein is CASLRGGAEGTEAFF.